This T cell receptor (beta chain) was profiled in a study of blood T cell repertoires in COVID-19 (dated by TCRdb to the early 2020s). Looking at the study overall: The collaborator samples originated in the United States, Italy and Spain and spanned the acute and convalescent phases of COVID-19. The material from the prospective study consisted of cDNA or gDNA derived from T cells, B-cell-depleted T cells, or PBMCs. The dataset comprised deeply sampled blood TCRbeta repertoires from subjects exposed to, actively infected with, or recovered from COVID-19. The repertoires were released in a freely available public database intended as a resource for research on the immune response to SARS-CoV-2. The samples were drawn from two sources: the first 160 participants of the ongoing ImmuneRACE study, and 950 to 1,500 subjects contributed by 6 global collaborators. A de-identified subject ID, COVID-19 status, age in years and sex were almost always included in the sample metadata. Where available, HLA class I and class II types were obtained from metadata supplied by the sample provider rather than from assay-based typing.

This clone was found once. Its antigen target is currently unknown. Per-base qualities were not stored, and no clone one base away is much larger. The CDR3 covers 14 residues, taking in both the cysteine and the phenylalanine. The kept DNA is CDR3 alone, 42 bases in frame from the first base. Reading the germline V gene gives CDR1 KGHSH and CDR2 LQKENI. Trimmed from V: 3 bases; trimmed from J: 5 bases; junction bases lacking a gene match: 5. TCRbeta CDR3 regions were amplified from genomic DNA using the immunoSEQ Assay, a bias-controlled multiplex PCR. The authors' pipeline ran thus. The number of nucleated cells in each sample was estimated from the amplification of reference gene primers within the assay. To quantify the absolute abundance of each unique TCRbeta CDR3 rearrangement, sequence reads were collapsed and filtered. For each sample, productive Simpson clonality was calculated as the square root of Simpson's diversity index across productive rearrangements. Here the immuneACCESS table is served through TCRdb, limited to in-frame sequences with V and J called. Missing clones are a known gap in these copies; in checked studies unresolved V genes cover under half, and the rest lacks a known reason. V and J calls and clone size follow that table, whereas D and trimming were derived from the DNA. For this sample the table gives 200,000 to 250,000 clones, of which 80% to 85% were detected only once. The ten top clones hold roughly 10% of the sample.

The paper's findings and limits, for the study overall: Clinical and demographic metadata were provided uncurated, with the amount varying by source and participant.

At one collaborating source in Seattle, patients were enrolled during active infection and were followed longitudinally through the course of disease. The collaborating institutions used their own protocols to collect whole blood in K2EDTA tubes. Collaborator samples were shipped for TCRbeta analysis as frozen whole blood, isolated PBMCs, or DNA extracted from either sample type. The sequencing sample was made of peripheral blood. The chain is assembled from TRBV18 and TRBJ2-5, and 8 bases in between align with TRBD2. The clonotype was recovered from a woman aged 80 or over with COVID-19, enrolled during active disease. The CDR3 amino acid sequence is: CASSPGLAPETQYF. The nucleotide sequence reads TGTGCCAGCTCACCTGGACTAGCACCCGAGACCCAGTACTTC.